This T cell receptor (beta chain) was sequenced during a study of blood T cell repertoires in COVID-19. Looking at the study overall: Collection of acute and convalescent COVID-19 samples took place in the United States, Italy and Spain. The analysed material was cDNA or gDNA that came from T cells, B-cell-depleted T cells, or PBMCs.

Under the authors' procedure: Amplifying reference gene primers gave estimates of nucleated cell counts. TCRdb's copy holds only in-frame clones and misses some; the assay was immunoSEQ multiplex PCR. V and J calls and clone size come straight from that table; D and trimming were deduced from the DNA. The profile shows about 80,000 clones, roughly 87% of them singletons. Per germline, CDR1 SNHLY and CDR2 FYNNEI. This CDR3 comprises 14 residues. V trimming: 8 bases; J trimming: 7 bases; junction bases outside the gene matches: 8. This TCR derives from an elderly man with acute or convalescent COVID-19. The chain combines TRBV2 with TRBJ1-6, with TRBD1 matching 7 bases. The sample comprised peripheral blood. CDR3 nucleotides: TGTGCCAGCCTCCTCGGACAGGTGAATTCACCCCTCCACTTT. Protein product: CASLLGQVNSPLHF.